These 11 T cell receptor beta chains were all obtained from the same sample, sequenced in a study of cytomegalovirus exposure and HLA in healthy donors. The PCR employed 60 Vbeta primers together with 13 Jbeta primers. Produced via immunoSEQ multiplex PCR; TCRdb's table is partial and in-frame only. The repertoire holds 110,000 or so clones, with roughly 82% as singletons. The source material was PBMCs. Every receptor here comes from a man younger than 30 in good health and CMV-seropositive.

The chain carries TRBV7-2 and TRBJ1-1; 9 positions agree with TRBD1. CDR1 is SGHTA, CDR2 FQGNSA, per germline. CDR3 length: 17 amino acids. The ends lost 4 bases at V and 0 bases at J; junction bases unmatched: 9. CDR3 in amino acids: CASSYPPGQGMNTEAFF. The CDR3 region has the DNA TGTGCCAGCAGCTACCCACCGGGACAGGGAATGAACACTGAAGCTTTCTTT.

The chain couples TRBV6-5 to TRBJ1-5, with 7 bases lining up with TRBD1. Germline assignment: CDR1 MNHEY and CDR2 SVGAGI. The CDR3 is 15 amino acids. With V trimmed by 2 bases and J by 5 bases, 6 bases remained unmatched. This CDR3 reads CASSYKYRGHQPQHF. The DNA for the CDR3 is TGTGCCAGCAGTTACAAGTACAGGGGACATCAGCCCCAGCATTTT.

This clone showed up just a few times. The V and J genes are TRBV2 and TRBJ1-6; D gene unclear. V lost 10 bases, J lost 0 bases, and 13 bases lay in between. The CDR3 is 15 residues long. The germline V gene encodes CDR1 SNHLY and CDR2 FYNNEI. CDR3 coding DNA: TGTGCCACGGGATACTCGAGCTCCTATAATTCACCCCTCCACTTT. Translation: CATGYSSSYNSPLHF.

CDR3 coding DNA: TGTGCCAGCAGCTTGGTTGTGGGAGGGGGAAGAGAGACCCAGTACTTC. It yields the protein CASSLVVGGGRETQYF. The chain carries TRBV5-5 and TRBJ2-5, with D tentatively TRBD2 (7 bases). The V end was cut by 0 bases, the J end by 4 bases, with 16 bases between. Germline V gene lookup returns CDR1 SGHKS and CDR2 YYEKEE (reference sequence). The CDR3 consists of 16 residues.

The chain is built from TRBV19 and TRBJ2-7; TRBD1 matches 8 bases. Losses at the gene ends were 3 bases for V and 3 bases for J; bases not matched to a gene: 1. The CDR3 extends over 13 amino acids. Germline CDR1 LNHDA, CDR2 SQIVND (reference sequence). CDR3 residues: CASSMDRDYEQYF. As DNA, the CDR3 is TGTGCCAGTAGTATGGACAGGGACTACGAGCAGTACTTC.

There are a few counts of this clone. One end of the junction varies from germline; a read error may be responsible. CDR3 protein: CASNIDSSYNEQFF. The CDR3 DNA reads as TGTGCCAGTAATATAGATAGCTCCTACAATGAGCAGTTCTTC. The chain employs TRBV19 and TRBJ2-1, with unresolved D. Germline CDR1 LNHDA, CDR2 SQIVND (reference sequence). The CDR3 has 14 amino acids.

The V and J genes are TRBV5-1 and TRBJ2-1; 7 bases align to TRBD2. V lost 5 bases, J lost 7 bases, and 12 bases stayed unmatched. This CDR3 is built from 15 residues. Germline V gives CDR1 SGHRS, CDR2 YFSETQ. The CDR3 sequence: CASRRAINSGNEQFF. CDR3 nucleotide sequence: TGCGCCAGCAGGCGGGCGATAAATAGCGGGAATGAGCAGTTCTTC.

CDR3 bases: TGTGCCAGCAGGACTGACAGACATAATGAAAAACTGTTTTTT. It codes for CASRTDRHNEKLFF. This chain links TRBV2 with TRBJ1-4; D possibly corresponds to TRBD1 (5 bases). Trimming cost V 6 bases and J 4 bases, with 12 bases left between them. CDR3 length: 14 amino acids. CDR1 and CDR2 (germline): SNHLY, FYNNEI.

The chain couples TRBV29-1 to TRBJ2-5, with 7 nucleotides matching TRBD1. This CDR3 region has 12 residues. Per the germline V gene, CDR1 is SQVTM and CDR2 is ANQGSEA. The J segment lost 5 bases and the V segment lost 5 bases, leaving 5 bases of the junction unmatched. The CDR3 spells CSVRTGRETQYF. CDR3 nucleotides: TGCAGCGTTAGGACAGGCAGGGAGACCCAGTACTTC.

The chain couples TRBV19 to TRBJ2-7; maybe TRBD2 (6 bases). The CDR3 sequence is 14 residues long. From germline, CDR1 is LNHDA and CDR2 SQIVND (reference sequence). Trimming removed 6 bases from V and 3 bases from J, with 15 bases in between. The CDR3 DNA reads TGTGCCAGTAGCTCCTCCGGGACTGGCTACGAGCAGTACTTC. Its protein is CASSSSGTGYEQYF. The full variable domain, in which reference TRBV19 and TRBJ2-7 provide the parts outside the CDR3, is DGGITQSPKYLFRKEGQNVTLSCEQNLNHDAMYWYRQDPGQGLRLIYYSQIVNDFQKGDIAEGYSVSREKKESFPLTVTSAQKNPTAFYLCASSSSGTGYEQYFGPGTRLTVT.

The chain recombines TRBV10-3 with TRBJ1-6, with 7 bases fitting TRBD1. The CDR3 runs to 13 residues. V was pared by 11 bases and J by 5 bases, with 6 bases of the junction left unmatched. Per the germline V gene, CDR1 is ENHRY and CDR2 is SYGVKD. The CDR3 sequence: CARRQGDNSPLHF. In nucleotides, the CDR3 is TGTGCCCGGCGGCAGGGGGATAATTCACCCCTCCACTTT.